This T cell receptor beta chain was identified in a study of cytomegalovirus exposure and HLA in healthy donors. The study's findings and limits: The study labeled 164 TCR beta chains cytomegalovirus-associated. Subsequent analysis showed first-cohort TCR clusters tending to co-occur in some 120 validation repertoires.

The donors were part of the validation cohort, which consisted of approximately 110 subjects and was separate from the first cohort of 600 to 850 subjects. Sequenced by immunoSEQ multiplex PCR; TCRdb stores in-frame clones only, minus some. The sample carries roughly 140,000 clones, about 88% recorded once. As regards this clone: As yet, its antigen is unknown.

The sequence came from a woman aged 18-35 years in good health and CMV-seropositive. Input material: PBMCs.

The CDR3 reads CASSPTGGPGELFF. Written as DNA, the CDR3 is TGTGCCAGCAGCCCAACAGGGGGCCCCGGGGAGCTGTTTTTT. The chain combines TRBV7-3 with TRBJ2-2; 9 bases align to TRBD1. This CDR3 region has 14 residues. The ends lost 5 bases at V and 6 bases at J; junction bases unmatched: 4. Germline-derived CDR1 and CDR2 are SGHTA and FQGTGA. Based on the CDR3 plus reference TRBV7-3 and TRBJ2-2, the full variable domain is GAGVSQTPSNKVTEKGKYVELRCDPISGHTALYWYRQSLGQGPEFLIYFQGTGAADDSGLPNDRFFAVRPEGSVSTLKIQRTERGDSAVYLCASSPTGGPGELFFGEGSRLTVL.